A selection of T cell receptor beta chains follows, all from one sample in a study of read filtering for tumor transcriptome and immune sequencing. Using its own MiXCR run on the reads, TCRdb lists one record per CDR3 protein. The sample contains more than 20,000 distinct CDR3 sequences, 20% to 25% of which appear only once. Sequenced input: a population of CD138-negative cells sorted from bone marrow. These receptors all come from a donor at least 40 years old with multiple myeloma. Each CDR3 is given without its conserved first and last residue. Clone sizes are given selectively: once, few, many, or a class where the clone is expanded.

clone size	J gene	V gene	CDR3 length	CDR3 protein
many	TRBJ2-3	TRBV12-3/TRBV12-4	12	ASSLDRVADTQY
.	TRBJ2-3	TRBV19	12	ASSIGRSTDTQY
many	TRBJ2-7	TRBV19	9	ATGRSYEQY
many	TRBJ2-1	TRBV19	10	ASSTVWNEQF
many	TRBJ2-2	TRBV10-3	12	AISGTANTGELF
many	TRBJ2-5	TRBV27	12	ASRRLAGEETQY
many	TRBJ2-7	TRBV28	11	ASSPTGRYEQY
few	TRBJ1-2	TRBV2	15	ASRPSTSSLSNYGYT
many	TRBJ2-5	TRBV5-1	15	ASSLARLLRERETQY
many	TRBJ2-3	TRBV30	14	AWSVGVDRNTDTQY
.	TRBJ2-1	TRBV11-1	14	ASSSIGSGHYNEQF
many	TRBJ2-7	TRBV6-6	13	ASRQDRVSSYEQY